The present T cell receptor (beta chain) was sequenced within a study of OX40 agonist ivuxolimab in advanced cancers. Here immunoSEQ multiplex PCR was the method, and the copy in TCRdb shows in-frame clones only, minus some. The sample lists some 66,000 clones, 75% to 80% occurring once. This clone was found a few times. In germline, CDR1 is LNHNV, CDR2 YYDKDF (reference sequence). Trimming shortened V by 0 bases and J by 4 bases, and 12 bases separated the two germline ends. This CDR3 contains 15 residues. The sample here was CD4+ or CD8+ T cells sorted from blood, taken in a trial of the OX40 agonist ivuxolimab. The gene calls are TRBV15 and TRBJ1-2; no clear D. This sequence was found in an adult with an advanced solid tumor such as melanoma, head and neck, liver or kidney cancer. The CDR3 spells CATSRDIQLTYGYTF. The CDR3 DNA reads as TGTGCCACCAGCAGAGATATCCAGTTAACCTATGGCTACACCTTC.